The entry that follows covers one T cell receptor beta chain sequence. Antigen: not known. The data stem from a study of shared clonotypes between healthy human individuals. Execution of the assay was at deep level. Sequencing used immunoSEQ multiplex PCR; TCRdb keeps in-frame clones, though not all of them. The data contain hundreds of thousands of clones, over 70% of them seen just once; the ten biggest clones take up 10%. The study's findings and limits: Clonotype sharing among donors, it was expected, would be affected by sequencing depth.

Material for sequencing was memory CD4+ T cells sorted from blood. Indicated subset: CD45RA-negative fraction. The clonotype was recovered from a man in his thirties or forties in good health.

The CDR3 here is CASGRTSGLSSAQYF. The CDR3 nucleotides read TGTGCCAGCGGTCGGACTAGCGGACTATCCTCTGCGCAGTATTTT. The V and J genes are TRBV2 and TRBJ2-3; 10 nucleotides match TRBD2. This CDR3 region has 15 residues. Germline CDR1 and CDR2: SNHLY and FYNNEI. The V segment lost 8 bases and the J segment 10 bases; nucleotides outside the gene matches: 15.